The source of this T cell receptor beta chain is a study of blood T cell repertoires in COVID-19. In the study overall: Acute-phase and convalescent COVID-19 samples originated in the United States, Italy and Spain. In each case, the material was cDNA or gDNA derived from T cells, B-cell-depleted T cells, or PBMCs.

Produced via immunoSEQ multiplex PCR; TCRdb's table is partial and in-frame only. The sample consists of about 310,000 clones, about 90% of them appearing once. CDR3 length: 16 residues. The V gene end was trimmed by 6 bases and the J gene end by 0 bases; junction bases not matched to a gene: 6. CDR1 and CDR2 from the germline V gene are SNHLY and FYNNEI. Seattle-derived patients entered the study during active infection and were followed longitudinally. Sequenced material: peripheral blood. The chain employs TRBV2 and TRBJ2-2; 8 bases are a match to TRBD1. The clonotype originates from a woman in her thirties or forties with COVID-19, enrolled during active disease. The CDR3 is CASRQGQDANTGELFF. CDR3 nucleotides: TGTGCCAGCAGACAGGGACAGGACGCGAACACCGGGGAGCTGTTTTTT.